Listed below are T cell receptor beta chains from one sample, sequenced in a study of T cell responses to AZD1222 COVID-19 vaccine. Method: immunoSEQ multiplex PCR; TCRdb's copy keeps in-frame clones and lacks some. The data contain around 130,000 clones, over 90% of them seen just once; the ten biggest clones take up about 0.91%. The specimen was peripheral blood, collected on day 0 of AZD1222 vaccination. The source is an adult in good health. The CDR3 runs from the conserved cysteine through the conserved F or W. D genes are given only for firm matches. The size field is filled for only some rows; it gives once, few, many or a size class.

clone_size,j_call,v_call,d_call,cdr3_nt,cdr3_aa
.,TRBJ2-5,TRBV27,.,TGTGCCAGCAGTCCCCGCGTCACAGGGAGGAGAGAGACCCAGTACTTC,CASSPRVTGRRETQYF
.,TRBJ1-1,TRBV4-1,.,TGCGCCAGCAGCCAAGGTCCGCAAATGACTGAAGCTTTCTTT,CASSQGPQMTEAFF
.,TRBJ1-4,TRBV7-9,.,TGTGCCAGCAGCATATACACTAATGAAAAACTGTTTTTT,CASSIYTNEKLFF
.,TRBJ1-1,TRBV5-4,.,TGTGCCAGCACCCTAAGAGGGACGGCTGAAGCTTTCTTT,CASTLRGTAEAFF
.,TRBJ1-2,TRBV5-6,.,TGTGCCAGCAGCTTGCAGGGCCCCTATGGCTACACCTTC,CASSLQGPYGYTF
once,TRBJ2-1,TRBV21-1,.,TGTGCCAGCAGCACGGCTAGCGGGGGGGTACACTCCTACAATGAGCAGTTCTTC,CASSTASGGVHSYNEQFF
.,TRBJ2-5,TRBV7-7,.,TGTGCTAGCAGCTTAGGCAAGCAAGAGACCCAGTACTTC,CASSLGKQETQYF
.,TRBJ1-5,TRBV4-1,.,TGCGCCAGCAGCCAGGCTAGCAATCAGCCCCAGCATTTT,CASSQASNQPQHF
.,TRBJ1-2,TRBV27,.,TGTGCCAGCAGTTTTGGGCGGAACGCGAAGGGCTACACCTTC,CASSFGRNAKGYTF
.,TRBJ2-3,TRBV18,TRBD2,TGTGCCAGCTCACCAGACGGGACTAGCGGAAGCACAGATACGCAGTATTTT,CASSPDGTSGSTDTQYF
.,TRBJ1-1,TRBV6-5,.,TGTGCCAGCAGTTATGGGGGGAACACTGAAGCTTTCTTT,CASSYGGNTEAFF
.,TRBJ2-3,TRBV5-1,.,TGCGCCAGCAGGGGGAGCGCCACAGATACGCAGTATTTT,CASRGSATDTQYF
.,TRBJ1-5,TRBV6-6,.,TGTGCCAGCAGCGACCCAGGGCCCCAGCATTTT,CASSDPGPQHF
.,TRBJ2-3,TRBV9,.,TGTGCCAGCAGCGTATCCCTCCGCACAGATACGCAGTATTTT,CASSVSLRTDTQYF
.,TRBJ1-5,TRBV9,.,TGTGCCAGCAGCGTGGGGTCAGAAAATCAGCCCCAGCATTTT,CASSVGSENQPQHF
.,TRBJ1-1,TRBV5-1,TRBD1,TGCGCCAGCAGCTGGACAGGGGCTGAAGCTTTCTTT,CASSWTGAEAFF
.,TRBJ2-7,TRBV6-1,.,TGTGCCAGCAGTGACCCGATTGACAGGTACTACGAGCAGTACTTC,CASSDPIDRYYEQYF
.,TRBJ1-4,TRBV7-7,.,TGTGCTAGCAGCTTGGGATTTGCGCCGAATGAAAAACTGTTTTTT,CASSLGFAPNEKLFF
.,TRBJ1-1,TRBV18,.,TGTGCCAGCTCAAGGGATGGCGGGAACACTGAAGCTTTCTTT,CASSRDGGNTEAFF
once,TRBJ1-2,TRBV6-5,.,TGTGCCAGCAGTTTTTCAGGGGCCGGAAACTATGGCTACACCTTC,CASSFSGAGNYGYTF
.,TRBJ2-1,TRBV5-1,TRBD2,TGCGCCAGCAGCGCCCTAGCGGGGAGGAGCTCCTACAATGAGCAGTTCTTC,CASSALAGRSSYNEQFF
.,TRBJ1-3,TRBV19,.,TGTGCCAGTAGTATCTTGCATCCTAGCTCTGGAAACACCATATATTTT,CASSILHPSSGNTIYF
.,TRBJ2-1,TRBV5-5,.,TGTGCCAGCAGCTTGTTACGGGACCGTGAGCAGTTCTTC,CASSLLRDREQFF
.,TRBJ1-2,TRBV19,TRBD1,TGTGCCAGTAGTATAGGCAGGGGGAACTATGGCTACACCTTC,CASSIGRGNYGYTF
few,TRBJ2-7,TRBV5-1,.,TGCGCCAGCAGCCCGGGACCGACCGGGACTTACGAGCAGTACTTC,CASSPGPTGTYEQYF
.,TRBJ1-1,TRBV18,TRBD1,TGTGCCAGCCTACAACAACAGGGGGCCGCAGGGACTGAAGCTTTCTTT,CASLQQQGAAGTEAFF
.,TRBJ1-3,TRBV5-1,TRBD1,TGCGCCAGCAGCCTGGACAGGGCCGGAAACACCATATATTTT,CASSLDRAGNTIYF
.,TRBJ2-5,TRBV11-2,TRBD2,TGTGCCAGCAGCTTAATGATTAGCGGGGCGGGAGAGACCCAGTACTTC,CASSLMISGAGETQYF